This TCR beta chain originates from a study of blood T cell repertoires in COVID-19. The table lists this clone with a count of one. Germline V gene data show CDR1 as LGHNT and CDR2 as FRNRAP. The CDR3 sequence is 15 residues long. Germline trimming cut 4 bases from V and 6 bases from J; bases unmatched to any gene: 9. How the authors handled the data: Reference gene primer amplification in the assay estimated nucleated cell counts. The assay was immunoSEQ multiplex PCR, and TCRdb's table has in-frame clones only and misses some. That table is the source of V, J and clone size, and D and trimming were worked out from the DNA. The top ten hold 3.5% to 4.5% of the sample, which has approximately 97,000 clones, around 92% seen once.

The V and J genes are TRBV12-5 and TRBJ1-1; 9 bases map to TRBD1. Sequencing was done on a sample of peripheral blood. The sequence was obtained from a man younger than 35 with acute or convalescent COVID-19. Here the CDR3 reads CASGSVRQGVSEAFF. DNA of the CDR3: TGTGCTAGTGGTTCGGTGAGACAGGGGGTTTCTGAAGCTTTCTTT.